Listed here are 3 T cell receptor beta chains from one sample, sequenced in a study of T cell repertoires in cytomegalovirus infection. TCRdb reprocessed the reads via MiXCR and lists one record per CDR3 protein. Here the sample spans 110,000 to 150,000 distinct CDR3 sequences, 30% to 40% being singletons. Their antigens remain unidentified. Here the sequenced sample was CD8+ T cells from cultured PBMCs, taken from culture after CMV antigen stimulation. All receptors derive from a human donor in good health (CMV status not recorded). Some clones in this sample may be carry-over from other donors' samples.

In DNA, the CDR3 is TGCGCCAGCAGCCAAGAGGAGGACAGGGGGACGGAGACCCAGTACTTC. This translates into CASSQEEDRGTETQYF. The V call is TRBV4-1, the J call TRBJ2-5, with TRBD1 matching 10 bases. The J segment lost 5 bases and the V segment lost 0 bases, leaving 6 bases of the junction unmatched. The CDR3 totals 16 residues. Germline V lookup: CDR1 MGHRA, CDR2 YSYEKL.

Only a few counts were recorded for this clonotype. In DNA, the CDR3 is TGTGCCAGCAGCGAAGGGACAGGGGGCAACGAGCAGTACTTC. Its translation: CASSEGTGGNEQYF. The rearrangement uses TRBV7-9 and TRBJ2-7; TRBD1 agrees at 12 bases. The CDR3 runs to 14 residues. CDR1 SEHNR and CDR2 FQNEAQ come from the germline V gene (reference sequence). Germline trimming cut 5 bases from V and 5 bases from J; bases unmatched to any gene: 4.

V gene TRBV7-9 combines with J gene TRBJ2-5; TRBD1 aligns across 7 bases. Germline V gene data show CDR1 as SEHNR and CDR2 as FQNEAQ (reference sequence). J was trimmed by 5 bases and V by 5 bases; bases with no gene match: 11. The CDR3 is 15 amino acids. Written as DNA, the CDR3 is TGTGCCAGCAGCCAAAGGACAGGCACTAGGGAGACCCAGTACTTC. This translates into CASSQRTGTRETQYF.